The 27 T cell receptor beta chains given below trace back to one sample, sequenced in a study of shared clonotypes between healthy human individuals. Libraries were prepared by immunoSEQ multiplex PCR; TCRdb keeps only in-frame clonotypes and omits some of them. Here the sample spans millions of clones, roughly nine tenths being singletons. The specimen sequenced was naive CD4+ T cells sorted from blood. Subset denoted: CD45RA+ positively selected. The receptors originated from a man in his late teens or twenties in good health.

The rearrangement links TRBV6-5 to TRBJ1-5; D unclear. There are 13 residues in the CDR3. The V gene's germline CDR1 is MNHEY and CDR2 SVGAGI. V was clipped by 10 bases and J by 4 bases, with 14 bases between them. The CDR3 nucleotides are TGTGCCACGCGCGTCGGGAGGAATCAGCCCCAGCATTTT. Amino acid sequence: CATRVGRNQPQHF.

V gene TRBV10-2 combines with J gene TRBJ2-7; 10 nucleotides line up with TRBD2. The CDR3 has 15 amino acids. V dropped 8 bases and J dropped 1; count of bases not matched to a gene: 8. Looked up from germline, CDR1 is WSHSY and CDR2 is SAAADI. The CDR3 DNA sequence: TGCGCCAGCTCTAGCGGGAGTGTAGCATCCTACGAGCAGTACTTC. Protein sequence: CASSSGSVASYEQYF.

The chain uses TRBV5-1 and TRBJ1-2; no clear D. Germline V gene data show CDR1 as SGHRS and CDR2 as YFSETQ. V lost 2 bases to trimming and J lost 8 bases, with 10 bases between them. The CDR3 length is 12 residues. In nucleotides, the CDR3 is TGCGCCAGCAGCTTTAGTCCCGGAGGCTACACCTTC. Protein: CASSFSPGGYTF.

This chain joins TRBV5-6 and TRBJ1-2; D is unresolved. Germline V gene lookup returns CDR1 SGHDT and CDR2 YYEEEE. This CDR3 region has 15 residues. The V end lost 1 base, the J end lost 6 bases, and 16 bases lay between the germline ends. The CDR3 DNA follows: TGTGCCAGCAGCTTGAAGGGTAGCCAGTCGGATGGCTACACCTTC. Translating it yields CASSLKGSQSDGYTF.

The J gene is TRBJ1-2, the V gene TRBV5-1; D gene uncertain. The CDR3 runs to 14 residues. CDR1 and CDR2 from the germline V gene are SGHRS and YFSETQ. V shed 0 bases and J shed 3 bases, with 9 bases lying between them. CDR3 nucleotides: TGCGCCAGCAGCTTGGCCGTAGGGTACTATGGCTACACCTTC. Translating it yields CASSLAVGYYGYTF.

This clone was recorded once. V and J are TRBV4-2 and TRBJ1-4, with D unclear. The CDR3 extends over 15 amino acids. V was cut by 0 bases and J by 0 bases, with 5 bases left in between. Germline CDR1 is LGHNA and CDR2 is YNFKEQ. The CDR3 here is CASSQDDTTNEKLFF. For the CDR3, the DNA is TGTGCCAGCAGCCAAGATGACACAACTAATGAAAAACTGTTTTTT.

The chain couples TRBV7-2 to TRBJ1-1, with TRBD1 as a possible D gene (5 bases). The CDR3 is made up of 13 amino acids. Trimming took 2 bases from V and 4 from J, leaving 8 bases between them. Germline CDR1 and CDR2: SGHTA and FQGNSA. The CDR3 sequence is CASSLSGTTEAFF. The CDR3 bases are TGTGCCAGCAGCTTATCAGGGACCACTGAAGCTTTCTTT.

With regard to this clone: One end of the junction does not line up with germline, which may come from a read error. V and J are TRBV11-2 and TRBJ2-3; a weak D match, TRBD1 (6 bases). The CDR3 is 14 amino acids. From germline, CDR1 is SGHAT and CDR2 FQNNGV. CDR3 amino acids: CASSLDRITDTQYF. CDR3 sequence (DNA): TGTGCCAGCAGTTTAGACAGGATCACAGATACGCAGTATTTT.

The J gene is TRBJ2-7, the V gene TRBV28; 10 bases fit TRBD2. The ends lost 8 bases at V and 3 bases at J; junction bases unmatched: 4. This CDR3 contains 13 residues. CDR1 is MDHEN and CDR2 is SYDVKM in the germline V gene. The DNA of the CDR3 is TGTGCCAGCGAAGCGGGGGGGATCTACGAGCAGTACTTC. Protein sequence: CASEAGGIYEQYF.

This clone has a single count. This sample includes further DNA sequences coding for the same CDR3. J is TRBJ1-3 and V is TRBV7-8; no clear D. The CDR3 contains 15 residues. Trimming took off 2 bases at V and 0 bases at J, with 8 bases between the two ends. Germline V lookup: CDR1 SGHVS, CDR2 FQNEAQ. CDR3 amino acids: CASSLRENSGNTIYF. CDR3 DNA sequence: TGTGCCAGCAGCTTAAGGGAAAACTCTGGAAACACCATATATTTT.

This CDR3 is CAISESLGVGNQPQHF. The CDR3 DNA sequence: TGTGCCATCAGTGAGTCGTTGGGGGTCGGTAATCAGCCCCAGCATTTT. The genes are TRBV10-3 and TRBJ1-5; D perhaps matches TRBD1 (5 bases). Germline CDR1 reads ENHRY; CDR2 reads SYGVKD. The V gene lost 0 bases and the J gene lost 4 bases, with 13 bases spanning the gap. The CDR3 length is 16 residues.

The chain links TRBV21-1 to TRBJ2-3. TRBV21-1 is assigned pseudogene status. The CDR3 length is 15 residues. The CDR3 DNA sequence: TGTGCCAGCAGCAAAGCGTCGGACAGCACAGATACGCAGTATTTT. This codes for CASSKASDSTDTQYF.

This chain connects TRBV29-1 to TRBJ1-1; TRBD1 aligns across 9 bases. CDR1 and CDR2 (germline): SQVTM, ANQGSEA. V lost 3 bases to trimming and J lost 1 base; unmatched junction nucleotides: 6. The CDR3 consists of 15 residues. The CDR3 nucleotides read TGCAGCGTTGAGGTACCGGGACAGGGGAACACTGAAGCTTTCTTT. Protein product: CSVEVPGQGNTEAFF.

This clone has only a few counts. This chain connects TRBV2 to TRBJ1-5; unclear D gene. The CDR3 has 13 residues. The V and J ends lost 7 bases and 0 bases respectively, with 7 bases between them. Per the germline V gene, CDR1 is SNHLY and CDR2 is FYNNEI. The CDR3: CASNTDSNQPQHF. The CDR3 DNA follows: TGTGCCAGCAACACAGATAGCAATCAGCCCCAGCATTTT. Full variable domain (outside the CDR3, taken from reference TRBV2 and TRBJ1-5): EPEVTQTPSHQVTQMGQEVILRCVPISNHLYFYWYRQILGQKVEFLVSFYNNEISEKSEIFDDQFSVERPDGSNFTLKIRSTKLEDSAMYFCASNTDSNQPQHFGDGTRLSIL.

This chain connects TRBV7-3 to TRBJ1-6, with TRBD1 matching 9 bases. V shed 3 bases and J 7 bases; nucleotides not matched to a gene: 4. The CDR3 spans 15 residues. Germline V CDR1 and CDR2: SGHTA, FQGTGA. The CDR3 DNA follows: TGTGCCAGCAGCTTGGGGACAGGGAACAATTCACCCCTCCACTTT. It encodes CASSLGTGNNSPLHF.

DNA of the CDR3: TGTGCCAGCAGCTTACAAGGGACAGTGAACTATGGCTACACCTTC. This sequence encodes CASSLQGTVNYGYTF. The genes are TRBV7-9 and TRBJ1-2, with 7 bases lining up with TRBD1. This CDR3 comprises 15 residues. The germline gives CDR1 SEHNR, CDR2 FQNEAQ (reference sequence). Unmatched junction bases numbered 5, after V lost 2 bases and J lost 2 bases.

This chain links TRBV7-9 with TRBJ2-3, with a weak D call TRBD2 (6 bases). The germline V gene encodes CDR1 SEHNR and CDR2 FQNEAQ (reference sequence). V lost 1 base, J lost 1 base, and 9 bases lay in between. CDR3 length equals 15 residues. The CDR3 nucleotides are TGTGCCAGCAGCTTAGTGCCTAGCGGCACAGATACGCAGTATTTT. Protein: CASSLVPSGTDTQYF.

The CDR3 spells CASPGGNCSGNTIYF. The CDR3 DNA sequence: TGTGCCAGTCCCGGGGGGAACTGCTCTGGAAACACCATATATTTT. The chain links TRBV27 to TRBJ1-3; D might be TRBD1 (5 bases). The CDR3 consists of 15 residues. The germline CDR1 and CDR2 sequences are MNHEY and SMNVEV (reference sequence). V lost 9 bases and J 0 bases, leaving 15 bases between the germline ends.

The rearrangement links TRBV28 to TRBJ1-2; 7 bases map to TRBD1. V dropped 6 bases and J dropped 1; count of bases not matched to a gene: 23. Germline CDR1 is MDHEN and CDR2 is SYDVKM. This CDR3 is 20 amino acids long. The CDR3, as DNA: TGTGCCAGCAGGGGAACTAGACAGGGTAGTGGTGGGGTGATTAACTATGGCTACACCTTC. It translates to CASRGTRQGSGGVINYGYTF.

The chain combines TRBV14 with TRBJ1-1; TRBD1 is a possible D gene (5 bases). This CDR3 has 12 amino acids. Germline V gene data show CDR1 as SGHDN and CDR2 as FVKESK. V gave up 4 bases and J gave up 11 bases, with 14 bases separating them. CDR3 DNA: TGTGCCAGCAGCCCGGCAGGGCCGAGGGCTTTCTTT. Translation: CASSPAGPRAFF.

V and J are TRBV6-5 and TRBJ1-2; weak D call: TRBD1 (6 bases). The CDR3 consists of 13 residues. Trimming shortened V by 8 bases and J by 4 bases, and 14 bases separated the two germline ends. Germline values: CDR1 MNHEY, CDR2 SVGAGI. Here the CDR3 reads CASRDTHPYGYTF. The DNA for the CDR3 is TGTGCCAGCCGGGACACTCATCCCTATGGCTACACCTTC.

This rearrangement joins TRBV2 to TRBJ2-3; D remains ambiguous. CDR1 and CDR2 (germline): SNHLY, FYNNEI. The ends were cut back, 2 bases at V and 7 bases at J, with 13 bases in the middle. The CDR3 has 14 amino acids. The CDR3 bases are TGTGCCAGCAGTGAAACGTTCCTCGGAAATACGCAGTATTTT. This gives the protein CASSETFLGNTQYF.

This chain uses TRBV28 with TRBJ2-7, with D perhaps matching TRBD2 (5 bases). This CDR3 region has 15 residues. Trimming left V 3 bases short and J 3 bases short, with 15 bases between. Looked up from germline, CDR1 is MDHEN and CDR2 is SYDVKM. CDR3 DNA sequence: TGTGCCAGCAGTTTTTCAGGAGGCTCTATCTACGAGCAGTACTTC. This encodes CASSFSGGSIYEQYF.

The chain is built from TRBV6-4 and TRBJ1-2; 9 bases map to TRBD1. Germline values: CDR1 MRHNA, CDR2 SNTAGT. The V gene end was trimmed by 7 bases and the J gene end by 4 bases; junction bases not matched to a gene: 7. The CDR3 totals 14 residues. The CDR3 nucleotides are TGTGCCAGCACCCCGGGACAGGGAAGCTATGGCTACACCTTC. It encodes CASTPGQGSYGYTF.

The chain employs TRBV21-1 and TRBJ2-7; the listed D gene, TRBD2, was not tested against the DNA. TRBV21-1 counts as a pseudogene. The CDR3 runs to 15 residues. The CDR3 DNA is TGTGCCAGCAGCGGAGGACTAGCCTCTATCTGCGAGCAGTACTTC. This gives the protein CASSGGLASICEQYF.

The V gene is TRBV5-4, the J gene TRBJ2-7, with a weak D call TRBD2 (6 bases). The V gene lost 0 bases and the J gene lost 1 base, with 14 bases spanning the gap. Germline V CDR1 and CDR2: SGHNT, YYREEE (reference sequence). The CDR3 totals 16 residues. This CDR3 reads CASSLEGETRSYEQYF. CDR3 coding DNA: TGTGCCAGCAGCTTGGAAGGAGAGACTAGATCCTACGAGCAGTACTTC.

The chain joins TRBV11-1 to TRBJ2-7; TRBD2 agrees at 11 bases. V was pared by 2 bases and J by 6 bases, with 6 bases of the junction left unmatched. This CDR3 is 15 amino acids long. Germline V gene sequence: CDR1 SGHAT, CDR2 FQDESV (reference sequence). CDR3 nucleotides: TGTGCCAGCAGCTTATCGAGACTAGCGGGGCTCGAGCAGTACTTC. The encoded protein is CASSLSRLAGLEQYF.